The rows below give T cell receptor beta chains drawn from one sample of a study of T cells in Graves' hyperthyroidism and ophthalmopathy. Each CDR3 protein is one row after TCRdb ran MiXCR on the multiplex PCR reads. The sample carries fewer than 800,000 distinct CDR3 sequences, less than 20% recorded once. The sequencing input was blood. The receptors here all came from a man aged 18 to 29 with Graves' hyperthyroidism. The CDR3 runs from the conserved cysteine through the conserved F or W. D genes are given only for firm matches. Part of the rows lack a size; the others show once, few, many or a class for expanded clones.

V,D,size,J,DNA,CDR3
TRBV28,.,many,TRBJ2-3,TGTGCCAGCAGTTTACCGGGCCAGGGGGGAGATACGCAGTATTTT,CASSLPGQGGDTQYF
TRBV2,.,many,TRBJ2-7,TGTGCCAGCAGTGAGATATACGAGCAGTACTTC,CASSEIYEQYF
TRBV7-2,TRBD2,many,TRBJ2-7,TGTGCCAGCAGCCTACCGGGACTAGCGAGTTACGAGCAGTACTTC,CASSLPGLASYEQYF
TRBV18,TRBD1,many,TRBJ2-7,TGTGCCAGCTCACGGGAGACACAGGGGCTTTCCGAGCAGTACTTC,CASSRETQGLSEQYF
TRBV20-1,.,many,TRBJ2-5,TGCAGTGCTAGACCTGGGTTGACCCAGTACTTC,CSARPGLTQYF
TRBV6-1,.,.,TRBJ1-5,TGTGCCAGCAGTAACCGGGAGAATCAGCCCCAGCATTTT,CASSNRENQPQHF
TRBV6-1,.,many,TRBJ1-1,TGTGCCAGCAGTCGGGTTACCCCGGGGCCTAGCCGGGTGTCTTTCTTT,CASSRVTPGPSRVSFF
TRBV29-1,TRBD1,.,TRBJ1-2,TGCAGCGGCGGGACAGGGTCTGGGGGCTACACCTTC,CSGGTGSGGYTF
TRBV19,.,few,TRBJ1-5,TGTGCCAGTAGTATACCCCGGGAGCCCCAGCATTTT,CASSIPREPQHF
TRBV12-3/TRBV12-4,.,few,TRBJ2-5,TGTGCCAGCAGTTTTTTTGGGGGGCCGTTAGGGGAGACCCAGTACTTC,CASSFFGGPLGETQYF
TRBV15,.,many,TRBJ2-5,TGTGCCACCAGCAGAGAAGGCCCAGCGGAGAGCCAAGAGACCCAGTACTTC,CATSREGPAESQETQYF
TRBV11-1,TRBD1,.,TRBJ1-5,TGTGCCAGCAGCCGGACAGGGAAGCAGCCCCAGCATTTT,CASSRTGKQPQHF
TRBV20-1,TRBD1,many,TRBJ2-5,TGCAGTGCCCCAGGACAGGGCCAAGAGACCCAGTACTTC,CSAPGQGQETQYF
TRBV2,TRBD1,many,TRBJ1-2,TGTGCCAACGGACAGGGTAACTATGGCTACACCTTC,CANGQGNYGYTF
TRBV4-1,.,.,TRBJ2-2,TGCGCCAGCAGCCAAGAATCGGGAAACACCGGGGAGCTGTTTTTT,CASSQESGNTGELFF
TRBV2,.,once,TRBJ2-4,TGTGCCAGCAGTGCGGGGGGACAGAACATTCAGTACTTC,CASSAGGQNIQYF
TRBV6-1,.,many,TRBJ2-1,TGTGCCAGCAGTCGAACCCTGGGAGGGGGAGGGGAGCAGTTCTTC,CASSRTLGGGGEQFF
TRBV18,.,.,TRBJ2-7,TGTGCCAGCTCACCTCAGCGGAGCTCCTACGAGCAGTACTTC,CASSPQRSSYEQYF
TRBV20-1,TRBD2,few,TRBJ2-1,TGCAGTGCTAGAGGTCTAGCGGTGTCCACGAGCTCCTACAATGAGCAGTTCTTC,CSARGLAVSTSSYNEQFF